A single sample is the source of the 10 T cell receptor beta chains below, sequenced in a study of shared clonotypes between healthy human individuals. This table comes from immunoSEQ multiplex PCR, and its TCRdb copy is limited to in-frame clones, with some not included. Among about 700,000 clones, just over 90% were seen once, and the ten largest hold roughly 24%. In the naive CD8 group, cells lacked CD45RO and were positively selected for CCR7, so terminally differentiated effector memory CD45RA+ cells were left out. The sample comprised naive CD8+ T cells sorted from blood. All receptors derive from a man aged 25-45 years in good health.

The CDR3 reads CASSLDPTYEQYF. The CDR3 nucleotides read TGTGCCAGCAGCTTGGACCCCACCTACGAGCAGTACTTC. The chain joins TRBV7-2 to TRBJ2-7; D is undetermined. Per germline, CDR1 SGHTA and CDR2 FQGNSA. Trimming took 3 bases from V and 2 from J, leaving 8 bases between them. The CDR3 spans 13 residues. Looking up the rest from reference TRBV7-2 and TRBJ2-7 gives the full variable domain: GAGVSQSPSNKVTEKGKDVELRCDPISGHTALYWYRQSLGQGLEFLIYFQGNSAPDKSGLPSDRFSAERTGGSVSTLTIQRTQQEDSAVYLCASSLDPTYEQYFGPGTRLTVT.

The CDR3, as DNA: TGCGCCAGCAGCTTCCGCCCCCCCTGCTCTGGGGCCAACGTCCTGACTTTC. This encodes CASSFRPPCSGANVLTF. The chain employs TRBV5-1 and TRBJ2-6, with D unresolved. Per germline, CDR1 SGHRS and CDR2 YFSETQ. V was shortened by 2 bases and J by 0 bases, with 12 bases between the two germline ends. The CDR3 runs to 17 residues.

The rearrangement uses TRBV7-9 and TRBJ1-2; 10 bases match TRBD1. With V trimmed by 3 bases and J by 5 bases, 6 bases remained unmatched. This CDR3 comprises 15 residues. Germline CDR1 and CDR2: SEHNR and FQNEAQ (reference sequence). This CDR3 is CASSLTRTGGYGYTF. CDR3 sequence (DNA): TGTGCCAGCAGCTTGACTAGGACAGGGGGGTATGGCTACACCTTC.

The chain links TRBV7-8 to TRBJ1-5; D is uncertain. Germline V gene lookup returns CDR1 SGHVS and CDR2 FQNEAQ. Trimming shortened V by 8 bases and J by 3 bases, and 20 bases separated the two germline ends. The CDR3 spans 16 residues. In DNA form, the CDR3 reads TGTGCCAGCGTACGCTTGGCCGGGAGCTTCAATCAGCCCCAGCATTTT. Its protein is CASVRLAGSFNQPQHF.

In this sample, this clone turned up a few times. The V gene is TRBV9, the J gene TRBJ2-7, with D perhaps TRBD2 (5 bases). Trimming shortened V by 4 bases and J by 2 bases, and 13 bases separated the two germline ends. This CDR3 spans 14 amino acids. Germline V CDR1 and CDR2: SGDLS, YYNGEE. The CDR3 is CASSTDGEPYEQYF. DNA for the CDR3: TGTGCCAGCAGCACGGACGGGGAACCCTACGAGCAGTACTTC.

The chain employs TRBV27 and TRBJ2-5; the D call may be TRBD1 or TRBD2 (5 bases each). The germline V and J ends were trimmed by 1 base and 1 base, with 13 bases remaining between them. Germline assignment: CDR1 MNHEY and CDR2 SMNVEV (reference sequence). The CDR3 sequence is 16 residues long. CDR3 in amino acids: CASSLYMGEGQETQYF. The CDR3 coding sequence is TGTGCCAGCAGTTTATACATGGGGGAAGGCCAAGAGACCCAGTACTTC.

The chain carries TRBV6-5 and TRBJ2-3; D is perhaps TRBD1 (5 bases). The V gene's germline CDR1 is MNHEY and CDR2 SVGAGI. The V end lost 7 bases, the J end lost 6 bases, and 17 bases lay between the germline ends. This CDR3 comprises 14 residues. CDR3 in DNA: TGTGCCAGCACCCATCAGGGCCTCGGTGATACGCAGTATTTT. It encodes CASTHQGLGDTQYF.

The rearrangement joins TRBV29-1 to TRBJ2-1; 7 nucleotides align to TRBD2. This CDR3 spans 14 amino acids. Germline trimming cut 2 bases from V and 5 bases from J; bases unmatched to any gene: 6. Germline values: CDR1 SQVTM, CDR2 ANQGSEA. This chain's CDR3 is CSVEFSGIDNEQFF. The CDR3 nucleotides are TGCAGCGTTGAATTCAGCGGGATCGACAATGAGCAGTTCTTC.

The chain couples TRBV27 to TRBJ2-3, with 7 nucleotides matching TRBD1. With 9 bases clipped from V and 2 bases from J, the junction kept 8 bases outside the gene matches. Germline CDR1 is MNHEY and CDR2 is SMNVEV (reference sequence). The CDR3 has 14 amino acids. CDR3 residues: CASSGTANTDTQYF. The CDR3 DNA is TGTGCCAGTTCCGGGACAGCAAACACAGATACGCAGTATTTT.

The chain combines TRBV27 with TRBJ2-7; 8 bases are shared with TRBD1. The CDR3 length is 14 residues. The V gene's germline CDR1 is MNHEY and CDR2 SMNVEV (reference sequence). V shed 2 bases and J 6 bases; nucleotides not matched to a gene: 6. The CDR3 loop reads CASSLGQGSTEQYF. The CDR3 nucleotides are TGTGCCAGCAGTTTAGGACAGGGAAGTACCGAGCAGTACTTC.